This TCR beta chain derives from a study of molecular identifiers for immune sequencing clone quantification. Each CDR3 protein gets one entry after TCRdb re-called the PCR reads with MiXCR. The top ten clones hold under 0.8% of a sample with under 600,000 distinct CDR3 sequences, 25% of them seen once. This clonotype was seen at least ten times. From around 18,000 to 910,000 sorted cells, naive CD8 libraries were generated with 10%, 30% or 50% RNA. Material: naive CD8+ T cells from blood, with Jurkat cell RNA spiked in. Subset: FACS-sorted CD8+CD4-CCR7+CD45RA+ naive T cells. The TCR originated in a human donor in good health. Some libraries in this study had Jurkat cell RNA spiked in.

CDR3 sequence (DNA): TGCAGCGTTGAGGGGGATTTTAGAATCACTGAAGCTTTCTTT. It specifies CSVEGDFRITEAFF. The chain is built from TRBV29-1 and TRBJ1-1, with TRBD1 as a possible D gene (5 bases). CDR1 and CDR2 from the germline V gene are SQVTM and ANQGSEA. Trimming took 3 bases from V and 4 from J, leaving 15 bases between them. The CDR3 has 14 amino acids.